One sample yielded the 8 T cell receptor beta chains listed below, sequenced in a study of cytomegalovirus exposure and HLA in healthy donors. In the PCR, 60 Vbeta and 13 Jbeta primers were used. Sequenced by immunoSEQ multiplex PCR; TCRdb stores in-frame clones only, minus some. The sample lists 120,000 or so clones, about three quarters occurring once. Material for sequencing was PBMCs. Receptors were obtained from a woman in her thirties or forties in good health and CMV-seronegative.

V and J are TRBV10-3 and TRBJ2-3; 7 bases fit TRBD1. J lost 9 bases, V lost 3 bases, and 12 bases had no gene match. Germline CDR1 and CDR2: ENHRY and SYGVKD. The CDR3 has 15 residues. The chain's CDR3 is CAISEPGQSGRTQYF. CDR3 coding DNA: TGTGCCATCAGTGAACCGGGACAGTCGGGAAGAACGCAGTATTTT.

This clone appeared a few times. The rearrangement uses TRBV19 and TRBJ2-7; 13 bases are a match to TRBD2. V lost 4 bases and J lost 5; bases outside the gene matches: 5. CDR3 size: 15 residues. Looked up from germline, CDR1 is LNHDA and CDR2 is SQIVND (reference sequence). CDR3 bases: TGTGCCAGTAGTACCCAAGGACTAGCGGGAGACGAGCAGTACTTC. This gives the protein CASSTQGLAGDEQYF.

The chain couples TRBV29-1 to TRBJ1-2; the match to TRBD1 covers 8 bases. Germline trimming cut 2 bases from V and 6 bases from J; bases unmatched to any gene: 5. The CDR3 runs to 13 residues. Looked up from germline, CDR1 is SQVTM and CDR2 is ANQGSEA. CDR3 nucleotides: TGCAGCGTTGAATCGCGGACAGGGCATGGCTACACCTTC. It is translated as CSVESRTGHGYTF.

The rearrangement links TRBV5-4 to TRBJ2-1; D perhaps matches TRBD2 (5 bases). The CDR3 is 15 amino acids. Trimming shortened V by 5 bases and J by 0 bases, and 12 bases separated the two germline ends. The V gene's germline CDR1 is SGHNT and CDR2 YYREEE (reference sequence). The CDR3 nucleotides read TGTGCCAGCAGTTATGGGGAGAGCTCCTACAATGAGCAGTTCTTC. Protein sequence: CASSYGESSYNEQFF.

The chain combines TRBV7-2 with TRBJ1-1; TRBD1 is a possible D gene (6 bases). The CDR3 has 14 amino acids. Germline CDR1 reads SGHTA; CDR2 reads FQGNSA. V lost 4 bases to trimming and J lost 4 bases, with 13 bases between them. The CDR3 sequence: CASSSWGGRTEAFF. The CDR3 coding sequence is TGTGCCAGCAGCTCTTGGGGGGGGCGCACTGAAGCTTTCTTT.

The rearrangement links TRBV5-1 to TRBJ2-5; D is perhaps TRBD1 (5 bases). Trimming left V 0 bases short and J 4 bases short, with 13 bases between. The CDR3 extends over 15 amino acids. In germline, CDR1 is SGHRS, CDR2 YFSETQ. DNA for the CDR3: TGCGCCAGCAGCTTGGTTGGCGCCCAGGGAGAGACCCAGTACTTC. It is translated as CASSLVGAQGETQYF.

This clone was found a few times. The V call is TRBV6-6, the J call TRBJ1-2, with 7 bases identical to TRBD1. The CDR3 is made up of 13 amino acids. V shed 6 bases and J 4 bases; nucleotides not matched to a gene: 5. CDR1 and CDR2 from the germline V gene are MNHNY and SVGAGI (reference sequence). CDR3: CASSPQGGYGYTF. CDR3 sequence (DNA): TGTGCCAGCAGCCCTCAGGGGGGCTATGGCTACACCTTC.

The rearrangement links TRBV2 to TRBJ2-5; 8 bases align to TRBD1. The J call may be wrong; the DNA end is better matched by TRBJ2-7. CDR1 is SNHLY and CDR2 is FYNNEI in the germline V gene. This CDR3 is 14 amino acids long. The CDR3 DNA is TGTGCCAGCAATAGTGGACAGGGCTCCTACGAGCAGTACTTC. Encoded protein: CASNSGQGSYEQYF.